This TCR beta chain is from a study of blood T cell repertoires in COVID-19. Repertoires were generated with immunoSEQ multiplex PCR, while TCRdb's copy carries only in-frame clones and drops some. The sample holds roughly 230,000 clones; approximately 80% are singletons and the top ten take just under 6.5%. This CDR3 region has 17 residues. The germline V gene has CDR1 LGHNT and CDR2 FRNRAP. The V gene end was trimmed by 2 bases and the J gene end by 4 bases; junction bases not matched to a gene: 11. Sequencing used peripheral blood. The receptor was isolated from a woman in her sixties with active or convalescent COVID-19. V gene TRBV12-5 combines with J gene TRBJ2-1, with 7 bases fitting TRBD1. The CDR3 DNA follows: TGTGCTAGTGGTTTGTCAACAGGGGTCGGAAATTACAATGAGCAGTTCTTC. Translation: CASGLSTGVGNYNEQFF. Full variable domain (outside the CDR3, taken from reference TRBV12-5 and TRBJ2-1): DARVTQTPRHKVTEMGQEVTMRCQPILGHNTVFWYRQTMMQGLELLAYFRNRAPLDDSGMPKDRFSAEMPDATLATLKIQPSEPRDSAVYFCASGLSTGVGNYNEQFFGPGTRLTVL.